The 19 T cell receptor beta chains listed next were all sequenced from one sample in a study of shared clonotypes between healthy human individuals. The assay was immunoSEQ multiplex PCR, and TCRdb's table has in-frame clones only and misses some. The sample lists about 2 million clones, 90% to 95% occurring once. The sample comprised naive CD4+ T cells sorted from blood. Subset here: CD45RA+ positively selected. Receptors originate from a man aged 18 to 29 in good health.

The gene calls are TRBV5-1 and TRBJ2-1; 8 bases are a match to TRBD1. The CDR3 covers 15 residues. Trimming took 3 bases from V and 1 from J; bases not matched to a gene: 3. The germline gives CDR1 SGHRS, CDR2 YFSETQ. CDR3 amino acids: CASSSGGGSYNEQFF. The CDR3 DNA reads as TGCGCCAGCAGCTCAGGGGGCGGTTCCTACAATGAGCAGTTCTTC.

CDR3 coding DNA: TGCGCCAGCACCCCGACTAGCGGGAGTGAGACCCAGTACTTC. Residues: CASTPTSGSETQYF. The V call is TRBV10-2, the J call TRBJ2-5, with 12 bases fitting TRBD2. Germline V gene lookup returns CDR1 WSHSY and CDR2 SAAADI. V was clipped by 7 bases and J by 5 bases; unmatched bases: 5. CDR3 length: 14 residues.

The chain couples TRBV25-1 to TRBJ2-7; TRBD1 aligns across 9 bases. Unmatched junction bases numbered 11, after V lost 0 bases and J lost 5 bases. CDR3 size: 17 residues. Germline V CDR1 and CDR2: MGHDK, SYGVNS. Written as DNA, the CDR3 is TGTGCCAGCAGTGAATACCCGGGACAGGGAGGTGGAAACGAGCAGTACTTC. The encoded protein is CASSEYPGQGGGNEQYF.

V and J are TRBV7-9 and TRBJ2-7, with 10 bases identical to TRBD1. The CDR3 runs 15 residues. In germline, CDR1 is SEHNR, CDR2 FQNEAQ (reference sequence). The junction had 9 bases not matched to a gene; V was cut back by 5 bases and J by 5 bases. The CDR3 sequence is CASSGPGQGRNEQYF. The CDR3 DNA reads TGTGCCAGCAGCGGGCCGGGACAGGGGAGGAACGAGCAGTACTTC.

The CDR3 nucleotides are TGTGCCAGTAGTAGAACGACAGGGGCAGGCCACGAGCAGTACTTC. This encodes CASSRTTGAGHEQYF. This chain connects TRBV19 to TRBJ2-7; 8 bases are a match to TRBD1. Germline V gives CDR1 LNHDA, CDR2 SQIVND (reference sequence). The CDR3 extends over 15 amino acids. J was trimmed by 5 bases and V by 4 bases; bases with no gene match: 10.

As to this clone: Other nucleotide sequences from this sample produce the same CDR3. The chain carries TRBV10-3 and TRBJ2-5; D may be TRBD1 or TRBD2 (6 bases each). This CDR3 spans 13 amino acids. The V gene lost 7 bases and the J gene lost 5 bases, with 14 bases spanning the gap. Germline loops: CDR1 ENHRY, CDR2 SYGVKD. CDR3 amino acids: CAITSDRRETQYF. The CDR3, as DNA: TGTGCCATCACTAGCGACAGGAGGGAGACCCAGTACTTC.

This clone appeared a single time. The chain joins TRBV6-5 to TRBJ1-2, with TRBD1 as a possible D gene (6 bases). Between the trimmed V and J ends, which lost 0 bases and 2 bases, there was a span of 13 bases. In germline, CDR1 is MNHEY, CDR2 SVGAGI. This CDR3 is built from 16 residues. The CDR3 DNA sequence: TGTGCCAGCAGTTACTCAATACAGGGATCCAACTATGGCTACACCTTC. Encoded protein: CASSYSIQGSNYGYTF.

This sequence joins TRBV11-2 and TRBJ2-5; D unresolved. V lost 0 bases to trimming and J lost 1 base, with 3 bases between them. Per the germline V gene, CDR1 is SGHAT and CDR2 is FQNNGV. CDR3 length: 13 amino acids. CDR3 in amino acids: CASSLEAQETQYF. The DNA of the CDR3 is TGTGCCAGCAGCTTAGAAGCCCAAGAGACCCAGTACTTC.

This chain uses TRBV30 with TRBJ2-3, with a tentative D call TRBD2 (6 bases). From germline, CDR1 is GTSNPN and CDR2 SVGIG (reference sequence). This CDR3 is built from 15 residues. V gave up 6 bases and J gave up 1 base, with 17 bases separating them. In DNA, the CDR3 is TGTGCCTGTTCAACTGGCGGGGCCGGCACAGATACGCAGTATTTT. Translating gives CACSTGGAGTDTQYF.

The chain links TRBV7-9 to TRBJ2-5, with TRBD2 identical over 12 bases. The CDR3 has 18 residues. Trimming at V came to 3 bases and at J to 1 base, leaving 9 bases not matched to a gene. Per germline, CDR1 SEHNR and CDR2 FQNEAQ (reference sequence). As DNA, the CDR3 is TGTGCCAGCAGCTTTTCATTCGGACTAGCGGGAACCCAAGAGACCCAGTACTTC. Its protein is CASSFSFGLAGTQETQYF. Supplemented by reference TRBV7-9 and TRBJ2-5, the full variable domain reads DTGVSQNPRHKITKRGQNVTFRCDPISEHNRLYWYRQTLGQGPEFLTYFQNEAQLEKSRLLSDRFSAERPKGSFSTLEIQRTEQGDSAMYLCASSFSFGLAGTQETQYFGPGTRLLVL.

The J gene is TRBJ2-1, the V gene TRBV5-1; 9 nucleotides align to TRBD1. The J segment lost 4 bases and the V segment lost 0 bases, leaving 11 bases of the junction unmatched. CDR3 length equals 18 residues. CDR1 SGHRS and CDR2 YFSETQ come from the germline V gene. CDR3 DNA: TGCGCCAGCAGCTTGGCTTGGTCCGCGACAGGGGGTTACAATGAGCAGTTCTTC. Protein sequence: CASSLAWSATGGYNEQFF. The whole variable domain, remainder taken from reference TRBV5-1 and TRBJ2-1, is KAGVTQTPRYLIKTRGQQVTLSCSPISGHRSVSWYQQTPGQGLQFLFEYFSETQRNKGNFPGRFSGRQFSNSRSEMNVSTLELGDSALYLCASSLAWSATGGYNEQFFGPGTRLTVL.

V is TRBV6-5 and J is TRBJ1-1, with 7 positions matching TRBD1. V shed 0 bases and J 10 bases; nucleotides not matched to a gene: 2. The germline V gene encodes CDR1 MNHEY and CDR2 SVGAGI. The CDR3 extends over 12 amino acids. The CDR3 region is CASSYSTGLAFF. The CDR3, as DNA: TGTGCCAGCAGTTACTCGACAGGGCTAGCTTTCTTT.

V is TRBV7-9 and J is TRBJ2-7, with D possibly being TRBD2 (5 bases). Trimming left V 2 bases short and J 5 bases short, with 16 bases between. CDR1 is SEHNR, CDR2 FQNEAQ, per germline (reference sequence). The CDR3 is 15 residues long. CDR3 DNA: TGTGCCAGCAGCTTAAACCCCACTAGTTCCCACGAGCAGTACTTC. This sequence encodes CASSLNPTSSHEQYF. Using reference TRBV7-9 and TRBJ2-7 for the parts outside the CDR3, the full variable domain is DTGVSQNPRHKITKRGQNVTFRCDPISEHNRLYWYRQTLGQGPEFLTYFQNEAQLEKSRLLSDRFSAERPKGSFSTLEIQRTEQGDSAMYLCASSLNPTSSHEQYFGPGTRLTVT.

V usage is TRBV7-9 and J usage is TRBJ2-7, with TRBD1 matching 9 bases. This CDR3 contains 13 residues. The germline V gene has CDR1 SEHNR and CDR2 FQNEAQ (reference sequence). V lost 4 bases, J lost 6 bases, and 4 bases stayed unmatched. The CDR3 DNA sequence: TGTGCCAGCAGCTCCGGACAGGGGATCGAGCAGTACTTC. Its translation: CASSSGQGIEQYF.

This clone was counted a single time. The V call is TRBV19, the J call TRBJ2-7; the D gene is possibly TRBD1 (6 bases). The CDR3 is 14 amino acids. Germline CDR1 is LNHDA and CDR2 is SQIVND (reference sequence). Trimming left V 5 bases short and J 2 bases short, with 13 bases between. CDR3 DNA: TGTGCCAGTAGTTCACAGGGATTTACCTACGAGCAGTACTTC. This encodes CASSSQGFTYEQYF.

The J gene is TRBJ2-7, the V gene TRBV5-1, with 10 bases identical to TRBD2. The CDR3 contains 14 residues. From germline, CDR1 is SGHRS and CDR2 YFSETQ. V dropped 4 bases and J dropped 7; count of bases not matched to a gene: 8. CDR3 DNA: TGCGCCAGCAGCGTCTCTAGCGGGAGTAATGAGCAGTACTTC. Translation: CASSVSSGSNEQYF.

Regarding this clone: Within the sample, other DNA sequences also encode this same CDR3. V usage is TRBV11-2 and J usage is TRBJ2-7; D unresolved. The V gene's germline CDR1 is SGHAT and CDR2 FQNNGV. The CDR3 is 15 amino acids. V lost 5 bases, J lost 0 bases, and 14 bases lay in between. CDR3 protein: CASSRGRLASYEQYF. CDR3 coding DNA: TGTGCCAGCAGCCGCGGACGGCTTGCCTCCTACGAGCAGTACTTC.

The chain recombines TRBV7-2 with TRBJ2-5; 9 bases are a match to TRBD2. Germline assignment: CDR1 SGHTA and CDR2 FQGNSA. This CDR3 has 16 amino acids. V lost 6 bases to trimming and J lost 0 bases; unmatched junction nucleotides: 8. Here the CDR3 DNA reads TGTGCCAGCAGGTCCTCGGCGGGGGGGAACCAAGAGACCCAGTACTTC. Its translation is CASRSSAGGNQETQYF. The complete variable domain, with remaining parts taken from reference TRBV7-2 and TRBJ2-5, reads GAGVSQSPSNKVTEKGKDVELRCDPISGHTALYWYRQSLGQGLEFLIYFQGNSAPDKSGLPSDRFSAERTGGSVSTLTIQRTQQEDSAVYLCASRSSAGGNQETQYFGPGTRLLVL.

V and J are TRBV29-1 and TRBJ2-3, with unresolved D. This CDR3 region has 15 residues. Trimming pared 4 bases from V and 5 bases from J, leaving 19 bases between. Germline values: CDR1 SQVTM, CDR2 ANQGSEA. The CDR3 sequence is CSVGLWQASGDTQYF. CDR3 in DNA: TGCAGCGTTGGTTTGTGGCAGGCGAGTGGAGATACGCAGTATTTT.